This T cell receptor beta chain appears in the sequencing data of a study of T-cell reconstitution after alpha-beta-depleted transplantation in children. Unique molecular identifiers were used in preparing the TCRbeta library. Each CDR3 protein gets one entry after TCRdb re-called the PCR reads with MiXCR. The sample lists roughly 30,000 distinct CDR3 sequences, 5% to 7% occurring once. This clonotype was detected ten times or more. Its antigen is currently unknown. Study findings and constraints: Once a year had passed after transplant, T-cell counts and diversity came mostly from newly produced T cells. High day-60 TCRbeta diversity in some patients came from surviving recipient T cells and thymic progenitors. At around two months after transplant, the alpha-beta T cells were reportedly derived from several hundred expanded clones that came from non-depleted graft cells.

The sequence was obtained from a child younger than two who had a stem cell transplant for acute myeloid leukemia, so the T cells may come from the graft donor. The sample consisted of peripheral blood, taken 60 days after TCRalphabeta/CD19-depleted stem cell transplant.

CDR3 nucleotide sequence: TGCAGTGCTTCCGGGACAGGGGCCCAAGAGACCCAGTACTTC. Translated: CSASGTGAQETQYF. The chain joins TRBV20-1 to TRBJ2-5, with 10 bases lining up with TRBD1. Germline V CDR1 and CDR2: DFQATT, SNEGSKA (reference sequence). J gave up 1 base and V 5 bases, and 4 bases lay outside the gene matches. CDR3 length: 14 amino acids.